Shown below are 19 T cell receptor beta chains from a single sample sequenced in a study of blood T cell repertoires in COVID-19. Profiled with immunoSEQ multiplex PCR; TCRdb holds only in-frame clones, not every one. The profile shows some 300,000 clones, approximately 88% of them singletons. Sequenced input: peripheral blood. The source is a woman in her twenties or thirties who had recovered from COVID-19.

This clone was seen once. The chain is built from TRBV7-2 and TRBJ2-3, with D tentatively TRBD1 (5 bases). Per the germline V gene, CDR1 is SGHTA and CDR2 is FQGNSA. V was trimmed by 2 bases and J by 0 bases, leaving 12 bases between them. The CDR3 loop spans 16 amino acids. CDR3 DNA sequence: TGTGCCAGCAGCTTATTGGGCAGGGCGAGCACAGATACGCAGTATTTT. It translates to CASSLLGRASTDTQYF.

The DNA for the CDR3 is TGTGCCAGCAGCCTCCGGGGGGACTTTTACAATGAGCAGTTCTTC. This sequence encodes CASSLRGDFYNEQFF. V and J are TRBV4-2 and TRBJ2-1, with 7 bases that match TRBD2. The V gene's germline CDR1 is LGHNA and CDR2 YNFKEQ. The CDR3 is 15 residues long. The V and J ends lost 4 bases and 4 bases, in that order; junction bases with no gene match: 7.

The V gene is TRBV7-3, the J gene TRBJ1-3, with 8 bases lining up with TRBD1. CDR1 SGHTA and CDR2 FQGTGA come from the germline V gene. V shed 3 bases and J 2 bases; nucleotides not matched to a gene: 0. This CDR3 spans 14 amino acids. Here the CDR3 DNA reads TGTGCCAGCAGCTTGACAGGGGCTGGAAACACCATATATTTT. It codes for CASSLTGAGNTIYF.

This chain connects TRBV6-6 to TRBJ2-5; D may be TRBD1 (5 bases). The V gene lost 0 bases and the J gene lost 1 base, with 12 bases spanning the gap. Germline loops: CDR1 MNHNY, CDR2 SVGAGI (reference sequence). CDR3 length: 16 amino acids. The CDR3 is CASSYSDTGIQETQYF. CDR3 DNA sequence: TGTGCCAGCAGTTACTCGGACACAGGTATCCAAGAGACCCAGTACTTC.

The chain links TRBV18 to TRBJ2-7; maybe TRBD1 (5 bases). The CDR3 length is 15 residues. Trimming removed 2 bases at V and 3 bases at J, with 14 bases between. The V gene's germline CDR1 is KGHSH and CDR2 LQKENI. CDR3 region: CASSPWARRDYEQYF. The CDR3 DNA reads as TGTGCCAGCTCACCATGGGCCCGCAGGGACTACGAGCAGTACTTC.

The count of this clone is one. The gene calls are TRBV7-3 and TRBJ1-1; the D gene is possibly TRBD1 (5 bases). CDR3 length: 16 residues. Between the trimmed V and J ends, which lost 0 bases and 0 bases, there was a span of 11 bases. CDR1 SGHTA and CDR2 FQGTGA come from the germline V gene. The CDR3 reads CASSLTGGIMNTEAFF. The CDR3 DNA sequence: TGTGCCAGCAGCTTAACGGGGGGGATCATGAACACTGAAGCTTTCTTT.

This chain joins TRBV27 and TRBJ1-1; D call uncertain. The CDR3 runs 14 residues. The V gene's germline CDR1 is MNHEY and CDR2 SMNVEV (reference sequence). V dropped 1 base and J dropped 7 bases, with 13 bases sitting between them. CDR3 in DNA: TGTGCCAGCAGTTTATATTCCGGGTCTGGTGAAGCTTTCTTT. Translating it yields CASSLYSGSGEAFF.

V usage is TRBV9 and J usage is TRBJ1-2, with 11 bases matching TRBD1. Germline V gives CDR1 SGDLS, CDR2 YYNGEE. This CDR3 has 15 amino acids. J was trimmed by 6 bases and V by 2 bases; bases with no gene match: 6. CDR3 loop: CASSVYRDRGDGYTF. In DNA form, the CDR3 reads TGTGCCAGCAGCGTGTACCGGGACAGGGGGGATGGCTACACCTTC.

This chain connects TRBV27 to TRBJ1-5, with 9 bases that match TRBD1. Looked up from germline, CDR1 is MNHEY and CDR2 is SMNVEV (reference sequence). The CDR3 is made up of 16 amino acids. V lost 6 bases, J lost 0 bases, and 6 bases stayed unmatched. The CDR3 protein is CASSSGTGSSNQPQHF. CDR3 DNA: TGTGCCAGCAGCTCCGGGACAGGGAGTAGCAATCAGCCCCAGCATTTT.

This chain joins TRBV28 and TRBJ2-1, with 15 bases lining up with TRBD2. Germline CDR1 MDHEN, CDR2 SYDVKM. Unmatched junction bases numbered 6, after V lost 5 bases and J lost 4 bases. CDR3 length: 17 residues. CDR3 nucleotide sequence: TGTGCCAGCAGTGGCCGGACTAGCGGGGGGGCGTACAATGAGCAGTTCTTC. Translated, it gives CASSGRTSGGAYNEQFF.

V usage is TRBV18 and J usage is TRBJ1-1; TRBD1 agrees at 9 bases. The length of the CDR3 is 18 residues. J was trimmed by 4 bases and V by 5 bases; bases with no gene match: 17. Germline V lookup: CDR1 KGHSH, CDR2 LQKENI. The chain's CDR3 is CASSGTGGPGIMSTEAFF. The DNA for the CDR3 is TGTGCCAGCTCAGGAACAGGGGGCCCCGGAATTATGTCCACTGAAGCTTTCTTT.

This clone was seen once. This chain uses TRBV6-5 with TRBJ1-5, with TRBD1 matching over 7 bases. V shed 6 bases and J 5 bases; nucleotides not matched to a gene: 4. This CDR3 spans 13 amino acids. The V gene's germline CDR1 is MNHEY and CDR2 SVGAGI. The CDR3 DNA sequence: TGTGCCAGCAGGATCCAGGGGGATCAGCCCCAGCATTTT. It specifies CASRIQGDQPQHF.

This clone was seen more than once but under ten times. This chain connects TRBV19 to TRBJ2-3; 8 nucleotides align to TRBD2. Losses at the gene ends were 5 bases for V and 2 bases for J; bases not matched to a gene: 9. From germline, CDR1 is LNHDA and CDR2 SQIVND (reference sequence). The CDR3 spans 16 residues. In nucleotides, the CDR3 is TGTGCCAGTAGTCTCTTAACGGGGGGGCTCACAGATACGCAGTATTTT. The encoded protein is CASSLLTGGLTDTQYF.

The V and J genes are TRBV10-3 and TRBJ2-7; D may be TRBD1 (6 bases). V gave up 4 bases and J gave up 0 bases, with 16 bases separating them. The CDR3 is made up of 16 amino acids. Looked up from germline, CDR1 is ENHRY and CDR2 is SYGVKD. Here the CDR3 reads CAISGSPDRSSYEQYF. The CDR3 DNA follows: TGTGCCATCAGTGGATCCCCCGACAGGAGCTCCTACGAGCAGTACTTC.

This sequence joins TRBV28 and TRBJ1-2; D unresolved. Trimming left V 6 bases short and J 5 bases short, with 13 bases between. The CDR3 sequence is 13 residues long. Germline V gene sequence: CDR1 MDHEN, CDR2 SYDVKM. CDR3 region: CASSTGSPYGYTF. The CDR3 nucleotides read TGTGCCAGCAGCACGGGATCCCCTTATGGCTACACCTTC.

This chain joins TRBV6-4 and TRBJ1-1, with 9 bases fitting TRBD1. J gave up 0 bases and V 5 bases, and 16 bases lay outside the gene matches. Germline V gene data show CDR1 as MRHNA and CDR2 as SNTAGT. The CDR3 is 19 residues long. CDR3 protein: CASSNHITGTGSMNTEAFF. The CDR3 coding sequence is TGTGCCAGCAGTAACCATATTACCGGGACAGGGAGTATGAACACTGAAGCTTTCTTT.

This chain joins TRBV6-2 or TRBV6-3 and TRBJ1-2, with 7 bases matching TRBD1. This CDR3 spans 15 amino acids. Germline CDR1 is MNHEY and CDR2 is SVGEGT. Losses at the gene ends were 1 base for V and 2 bases for J; bases not matched to a gene: 4. The CDR3 region is CASSYYGTANYGYTF. The CDR3 DNA follows: TGTGCCAGCAGTTACTACGGGACAGCCAACTATGGCTACACCTTC.

J is TRBJ2-5 and V is TRBV4-3; TRBD2 agrees at 7 bases. From germline, CDR1 is LGHNA and CDR2 YSLEER. The trim removed 1 base at V and 9 bases at J, leaving 8 bases unmatched. The CDR3 totals 14 residues. CDR3 DNA: TGCGCCAGCAGCCAAGGGGGAGGGGAAGCGGCCCAGTACTTC. Its translation is CASSQGGGEAAQYF.

The chain recombines TRBV18 with TRBJ2-7, with TRBD2 identical over 9 bases. This CDR3 spans 14 amino acids. V lost 6 bases and J lost 5; bases outside the gene matches: 8. Looked up from germline, CDR1 is KGHSH and CDR2 is LQKENI. The chain's CDR3 is CASSAGRGGDEQYF. The CDR3, as DNA: TGTGCCAGCTCGGCGGGGCGGGGGGGCGACGAGCAGTACTTC.